These T cell receptor beta chains were read from a single sample in a study of blood T cells in healthy people across ages. TCRdb analysed the 5' RACE reads with MiXCR anew, one entry per CDR3 protein. Of 1.5 million to 2 million distinct CDR3 sequences listed, about 31% were seen once; the top ten hold about 10%. Sequencing was carried out using blood. These receptors were collected from a woman in her twenties or thirties in good health. Both conserved end residues are part of each CDR3. Fields, in order: D gene, J gene, V gene, clone size, CDR3 DNA, CDR3 protein. D genes are given only for firm matches. Part of the rows lack a size; the others show once, few, many or a class for expanded clones.

TRBD2	TRBJ2-7	TRBV2	.	TGTGCCAGCAGTTACCAACCTCTAGCGGGGGGCTTCTACGAGCAGTACTTC	CASSYQPLAGGFYEQYF
.	TRBJ1-5	TRBV6-6	.	TGTGCCAGCAGTTACCCAAAGATCAGTAGCGATCAGCCCCAGCATTTT	CASSYPKISSDQPQHF
TRBD2	TRBJ2-3	TRBV20-1	few	TGCAGTGCTGTAAGACTAGCGGGAGAGGGGTGGGCAGATACGCAGTATTTT	CSAVRLAGEGWADTQYF
.	TRBJ2-1	TRBV20-1	.	TGCAGTGCCAGCTCCGGGACCGACCCCTACAATGAGCAGTTCTTC	CSASSGTDPYNEQFF
.	TRBJ2-7	TRBV9	.	TGTGCCAGCAGCGTAGCATCCGCGGCGCAAACCTACGAGCAGTACTTC	CASSVASAAQTYEQYF
.	TRBJ2-1	TRBV20-1	.	TGCAGTGCTAGAGGGGTCCGGAGCTCCTACAATGAGCAGTTCTTC	CSARGVRSSYNEQFF
.	TRBJ2-6	TRBV9	.	TGTGCCAGCAGCGTAGCGGGGGGGGCCAACGTCCTGACTTTC	CASSVAGGANVLTF
TRBD1	TRBJ1-6	TRBV28	once	TGTGCCAGCAGCAGATTCTCCGGGACAGATAATTCACCCCTCCACTTT	CASSRFSGTDNSPLHF
.	TRBJ1-2	TRBV12-3/TRBV12-4	.	TGTGCCAGCAGTTTATTTGAAAGGGGCTACACCTTC	CASSLFERGYTF
.	TRBJ1-2	TRBV7-9	.	TGTGCCAGCAGCTACCATGATGCGGGGGTGTGCTATGGCTACACCTTC	CASSYHDAGVCYGYTF
.	TRBJ2-1	TRBV12-3/TRBV12-4	.	TGTGCCAGCAGTTTAGATTGGCGGAGAGACAATGAGCAGTTCTTC	CASSLDWRRDNEQFF
.	TRBJ2-7	TRBV7-3	.	TGTGCCAGCAGCTTAAGTTCGGCGGGGCGTCCCCTTAAATCAGCCTCCTACGAGCAGTACTTC	CASSLSSAGRPLKSASYEQYF
TRBD2	TRBJ2-1	TRBV29-1	many	TGCAGCGTTCACTCTAGCGGGGGGGCCCCCAATGAGCAGTTCTTC	CSVHSSGGAPNEQFF
.	TRBJ1-2	TRBV6-5	.	TGTGCCAGCAGCTCCGGCTTGGGCAGGAATAACTATGGCTACACCTTC	CASSSGLGRNNYGYTF
.	TRBJ2-7	TRBV20-1	.	TGCAGTGCTAGAGATGAGGGGAATAGTGGGAACCCCGAGCAGTACTTC	CSARDEGNSGNPEQYF
.	TRBJ2-3	TRBV7-9	many	TGTGCCAGCAGCTTGGCCGGGTCAGATACGCAGTATTTT	CASSLAGSDTQYF
.	TRBJ2-7	TRBV30	few	TGTGCCTGGAGTGACGGGGCGTCCTACGAGCAGTACTTC	CAWSDGASYEQYF
.	TRBJ2-5	TRBV20-1	few	TGCAGTGCCACACCCCAGACTGAGACCCAGTACTTC	CSATPQTETQYF
TRBD1	TRBJ2-3	TRBV5-5	.	TGTGCCAGCAGCTTCGGACAGGGCAAGTCAGATACGCAGTATTTT	CASSFGQGKSDTQYF
TRBD1	TRBJ2-1	TRBV7-2	.	TGTGCCTGCAGCTTAGGGGGACAGGGATACAATGAGCAGTTCTTC	CACSLGGQGYNEQFF
.	TRBJ2-5	TRBV12-5	few	TGTGCTAGAACCCGCCCGGGGGGCCGGAAGACCCAGTACTTC	CARTRPGGRKTQYF
.	TRBJ2-3	TRBV25-1	.	TGTGCCAGCAGCAAACGGGACCCTCGGACAGATACGCAGTATTTT	CASSKRDPRTDTQYF
TRBD1	TRBJ2-5	TRBV5-1	few	TGCGCCAGCAGCTTCGCCGCAGGGGGCGGTCGGGGACAAGAGACCCAGTACTTC	CASSFAAGGGRGQETQYF